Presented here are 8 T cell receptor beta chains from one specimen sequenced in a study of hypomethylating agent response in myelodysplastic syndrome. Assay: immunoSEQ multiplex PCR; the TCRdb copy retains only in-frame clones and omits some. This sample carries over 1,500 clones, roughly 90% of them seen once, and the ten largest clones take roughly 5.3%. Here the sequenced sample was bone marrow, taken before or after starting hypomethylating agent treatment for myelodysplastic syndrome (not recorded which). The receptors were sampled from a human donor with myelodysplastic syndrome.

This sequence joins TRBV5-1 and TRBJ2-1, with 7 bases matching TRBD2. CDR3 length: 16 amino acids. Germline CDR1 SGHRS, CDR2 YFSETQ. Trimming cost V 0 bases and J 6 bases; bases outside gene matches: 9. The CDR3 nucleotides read TGCGCCAGCAGCTTGGCGGTAGCGGGTCCATCCAATGAGCAGTTCTTC. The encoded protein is CASSLAVAGPSNEQFF.

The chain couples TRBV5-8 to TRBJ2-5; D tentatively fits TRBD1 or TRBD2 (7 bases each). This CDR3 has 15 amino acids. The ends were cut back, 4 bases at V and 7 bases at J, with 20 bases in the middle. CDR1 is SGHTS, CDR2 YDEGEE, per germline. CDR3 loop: CASSQEPGGGGTQYF. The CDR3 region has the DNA TGTGCCAGCAGCCAGGAGCCAGGGGGAGGGGGGACCCAGTACTTC.

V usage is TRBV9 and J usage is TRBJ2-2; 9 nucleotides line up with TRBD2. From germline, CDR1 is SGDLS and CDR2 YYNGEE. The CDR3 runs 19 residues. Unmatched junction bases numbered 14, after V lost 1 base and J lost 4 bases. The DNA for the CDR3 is TGTGCCAGCAGCGTATACCCGGTGGGCGGGGGGGCAGGCACCGGGGAGCTGTTTTTT. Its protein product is CASSVYPVGGGAGTGELFF.

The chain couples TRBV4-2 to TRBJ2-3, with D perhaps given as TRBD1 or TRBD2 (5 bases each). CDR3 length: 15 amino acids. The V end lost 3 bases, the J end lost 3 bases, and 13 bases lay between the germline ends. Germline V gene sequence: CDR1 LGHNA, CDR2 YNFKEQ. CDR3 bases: TGTGCCAGCAGCCAGGCCCTCGGGACGACAGATACGCAGTATTTT. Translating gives CASSQALGTTDTQYF.

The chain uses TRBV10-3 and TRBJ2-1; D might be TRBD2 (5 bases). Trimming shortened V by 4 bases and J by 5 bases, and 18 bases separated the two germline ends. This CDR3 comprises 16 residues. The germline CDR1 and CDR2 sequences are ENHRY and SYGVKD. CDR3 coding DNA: TGTGCCATCAGTGTTGGGTCCGGAGGCCGGGACAATGAGCAGTTCTTC. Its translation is CAISVGSGGRDNEQFF.

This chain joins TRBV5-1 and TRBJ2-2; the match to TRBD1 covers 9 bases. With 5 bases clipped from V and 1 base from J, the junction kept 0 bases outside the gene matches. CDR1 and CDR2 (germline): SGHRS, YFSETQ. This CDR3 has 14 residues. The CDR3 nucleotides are TGCGCCAGCAGGGGACAGGGGAACACCGGGGAGCTGTTTTTT. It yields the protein CASRGQGNTGELFF.

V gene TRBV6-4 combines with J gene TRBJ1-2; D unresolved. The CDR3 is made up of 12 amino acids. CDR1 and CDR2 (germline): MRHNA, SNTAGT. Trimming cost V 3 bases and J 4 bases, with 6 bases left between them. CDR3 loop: CASSDPGYGYTF. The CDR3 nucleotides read TGTGCCAGCAGTGATCCAGGCTATGGCTACACCTTC.

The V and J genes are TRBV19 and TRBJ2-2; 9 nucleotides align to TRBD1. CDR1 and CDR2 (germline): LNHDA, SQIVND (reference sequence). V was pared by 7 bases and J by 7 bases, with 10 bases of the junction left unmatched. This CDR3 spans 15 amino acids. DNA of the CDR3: TGTGCCAGTAAGCCCGGACAGGGGACAGGCGGGGAGCTGTTTTTT. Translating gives CASKPGQGTGGELFF.